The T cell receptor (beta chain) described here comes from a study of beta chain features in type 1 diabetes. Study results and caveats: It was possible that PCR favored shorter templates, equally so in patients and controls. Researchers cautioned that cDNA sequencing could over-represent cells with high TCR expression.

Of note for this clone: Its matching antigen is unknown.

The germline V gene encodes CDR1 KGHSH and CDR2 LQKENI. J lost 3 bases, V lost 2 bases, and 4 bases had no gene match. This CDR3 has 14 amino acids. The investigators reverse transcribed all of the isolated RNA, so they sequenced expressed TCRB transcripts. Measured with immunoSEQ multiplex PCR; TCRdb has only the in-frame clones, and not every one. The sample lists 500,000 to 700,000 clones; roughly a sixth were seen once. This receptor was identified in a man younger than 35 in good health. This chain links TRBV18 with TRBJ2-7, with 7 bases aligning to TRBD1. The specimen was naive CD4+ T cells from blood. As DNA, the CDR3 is TGTGCCAGCTCACCAGGGACAGTCTACTACGAGCAGTACTTC. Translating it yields CASSPGTVYYEQYF.